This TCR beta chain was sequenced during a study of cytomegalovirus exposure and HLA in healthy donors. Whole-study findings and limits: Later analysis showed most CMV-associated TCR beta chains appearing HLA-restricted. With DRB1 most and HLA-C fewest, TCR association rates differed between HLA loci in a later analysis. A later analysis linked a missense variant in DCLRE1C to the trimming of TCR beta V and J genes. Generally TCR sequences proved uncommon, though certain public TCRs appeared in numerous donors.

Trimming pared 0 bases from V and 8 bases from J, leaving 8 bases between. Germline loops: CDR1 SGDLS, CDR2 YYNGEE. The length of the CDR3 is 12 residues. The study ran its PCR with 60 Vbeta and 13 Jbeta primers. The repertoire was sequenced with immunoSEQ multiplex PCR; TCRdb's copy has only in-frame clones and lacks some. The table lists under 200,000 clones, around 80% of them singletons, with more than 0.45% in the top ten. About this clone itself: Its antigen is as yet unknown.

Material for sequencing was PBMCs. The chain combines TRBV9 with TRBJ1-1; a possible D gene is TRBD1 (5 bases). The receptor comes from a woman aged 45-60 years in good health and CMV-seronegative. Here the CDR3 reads CASSVGSGEAFF. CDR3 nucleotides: TGTGCCAGCAGCGTAGGTTCAGGGGAAGCTTTCTTT.